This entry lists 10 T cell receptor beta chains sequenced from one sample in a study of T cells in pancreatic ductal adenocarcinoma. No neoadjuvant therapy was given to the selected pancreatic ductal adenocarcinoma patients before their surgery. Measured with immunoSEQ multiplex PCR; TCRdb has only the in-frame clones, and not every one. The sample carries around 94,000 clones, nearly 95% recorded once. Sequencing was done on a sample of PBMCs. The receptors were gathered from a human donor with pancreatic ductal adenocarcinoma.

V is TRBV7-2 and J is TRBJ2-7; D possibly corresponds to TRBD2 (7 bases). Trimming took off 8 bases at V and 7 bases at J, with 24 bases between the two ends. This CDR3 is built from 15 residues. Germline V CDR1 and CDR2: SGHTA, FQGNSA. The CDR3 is CASRSGGGTSREQYF. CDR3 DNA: TGTGCCAGCCGCTCGGGGGGCGGGACGTCTCGAGAGCAGTACTTC.

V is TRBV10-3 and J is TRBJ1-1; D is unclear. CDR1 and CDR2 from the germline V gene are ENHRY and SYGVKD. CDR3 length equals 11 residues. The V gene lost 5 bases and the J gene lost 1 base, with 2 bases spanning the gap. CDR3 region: CAISRNTEAFF. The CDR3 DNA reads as TGTGCCATCAGTCGGAACACTGAAGCTTTCTTT.

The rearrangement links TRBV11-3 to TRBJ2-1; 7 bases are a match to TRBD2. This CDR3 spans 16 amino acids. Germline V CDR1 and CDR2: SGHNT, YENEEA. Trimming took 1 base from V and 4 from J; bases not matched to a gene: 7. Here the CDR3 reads CASSLGGASGYNEQFF. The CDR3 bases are TGTGCCAGCAGCTTAGGCGGGGCTAGCGGTTACAATGAGCAGTTCTTC.

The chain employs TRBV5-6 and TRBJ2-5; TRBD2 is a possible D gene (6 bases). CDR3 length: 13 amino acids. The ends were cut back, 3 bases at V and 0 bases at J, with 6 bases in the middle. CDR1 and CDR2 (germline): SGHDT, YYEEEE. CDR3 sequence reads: CASSSSDQETQYF. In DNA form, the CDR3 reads TGTGCCAGCAGCTCTAGCGACCAAGAGACCCAGTACTTC.

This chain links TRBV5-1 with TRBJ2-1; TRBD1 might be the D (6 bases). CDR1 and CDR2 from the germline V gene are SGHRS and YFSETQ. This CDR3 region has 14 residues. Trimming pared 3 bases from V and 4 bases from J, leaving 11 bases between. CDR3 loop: CASSSGTQYNEQFF. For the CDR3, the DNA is TGCGCCAGCAGCTCCGGGACACAGTACAATGAGCAGTTCTTC.

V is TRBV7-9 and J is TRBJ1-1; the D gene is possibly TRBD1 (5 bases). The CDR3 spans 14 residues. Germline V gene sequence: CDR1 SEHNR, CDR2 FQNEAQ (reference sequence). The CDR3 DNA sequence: TGTGCTGCCGGCGGGGGTAATATGAACACTGAAGCTTTCTTT. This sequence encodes CAAGGGNMNTEAFF. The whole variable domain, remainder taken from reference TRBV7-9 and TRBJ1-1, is DTGVSQNPRHKITKRGQNVTFRCDPISEHNRLYWYRQTLGQGPEFLTYFQNEAQLEKSRLLSDRFSAERPKGSFSTLEIQRTEQGDSAMYLCAAGGGNMNTEAFFGQGTRLTVV.

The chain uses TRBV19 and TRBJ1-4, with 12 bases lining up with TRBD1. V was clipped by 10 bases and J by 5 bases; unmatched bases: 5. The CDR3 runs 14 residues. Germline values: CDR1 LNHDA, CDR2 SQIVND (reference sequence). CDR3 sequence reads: CATRDRGRNEKLFF. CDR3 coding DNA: TGTGCCACCAGGGACAGGGGGCGGAATGAAAAACTGTTTTTT.

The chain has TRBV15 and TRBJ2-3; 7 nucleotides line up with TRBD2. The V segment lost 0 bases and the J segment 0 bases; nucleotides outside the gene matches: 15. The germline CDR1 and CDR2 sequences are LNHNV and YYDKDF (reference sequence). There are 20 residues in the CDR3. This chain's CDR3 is CATSRERTGRGFSSTDTQYF. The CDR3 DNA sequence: TGTGCCACCAGCAGAGAGAGGACGGGGCGGGGGTTCTCTAGCACAGATACGCAGTATTTT.

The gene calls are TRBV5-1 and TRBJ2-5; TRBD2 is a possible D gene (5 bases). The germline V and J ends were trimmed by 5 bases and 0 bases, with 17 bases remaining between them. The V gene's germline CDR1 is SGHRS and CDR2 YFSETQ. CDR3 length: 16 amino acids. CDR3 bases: TGCGCCAGCAGAGTGGGAAAAGGAGGTAACCAAGAGACCCAGTACTTC. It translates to CASRVGKGGNQETQYF.

CDR3 DNA: TGTGCCTGGGCCGGGACAGCACAAGAGACCCAGTACTTC. Its protein product is CAWAGTAQETQYF. This chain joins TRBV30 and TRBJ2-5; 7 bases are a match to TRBD1. The CDR3 length is 13 residues. Trimming took 5 bases from V and 2 from J; bases not matched to a gene: 5. Germline V gene sequence: CDR1 GTSNPN, CDR2 SVGIG (reference sequence).